Each of the 27 T cell receptor beta chains below was sequenced from the same sample in a study of memory CD4+ T cells and cytomegalovirus serostatus. Profiling relied on immunoSEQ multiplex PCR, and the TCRdb table lists in-frame clones only, not all of them. The data contain around 53,000 clones, about 80% of them singletons. The sort gate was single viable CD3+CD4+CD8-CD45RO+ cells for memory CD4+ T cells. The specimen was memory CD4+ T cells from blood. Receptor source: an adult in good health and CMV-seropositive.

The CDR3 DNA reads as TGTGCCAGCAGTGAAGGGGGGCTAGCCTCCTACGAGCAGTACTTC. Protein: CASSEGGLASYEQYF. The rearrangement joins TRBV2 to TRBJ2-5, with D perhaps TRBD1 (6 bases). The closer fit of TRBJ2-7 to the DNA end suggests the J call may be wrong. Germline CDR1 is SNHLY and CDR2 is FYNNEI. CDR3 length: 15 residues.

The V call is TRBV19, the J call TRBJ2-1; TRBD2 aligns across 12 bases. CDR1 LNHDA and CDR2 SQIVND come from the germline V gene (reference sequence). Trimming took 5 bases from V and 0 from J; bases not matched to a gene: 11. The CDR3 is 19 residues long. CDR3 nucleotide sequence: TGTGCCAGTAGTCTTCAGGGACTAGCGGGCAAAAGCTCCTACAATGAGCAGTTCTTC. It codes for CASSLQGLAGKSSYNEQFF.

This chain links TRBV5-6 with TRBJ2-7, with unresolved D. The V gene's germline CDR1 is SGHDT and CDR2 YYEEEE. The CDR3 contains 11 residues. V shed 1 base and J shed 4 bases, with 3 bases lying between them. CDR3 in amino acids: CASSLQYEQYF. In DNA, the CDR3 is TGTGCCAGCAGCTTGCAGTACGAGCAGTACTTC.

The rearrangement joins TRBV5-4 to TRBJ1-1; TRBD1 matches 9 bases. Losses at the gene ends were 4 bases for V and 1 base for J; bases not matched to a gene: 11. In germline, CDR1 is SGHNT, CDR2 YYREEE (reference sequence). The CDR3 totals 17 residues. The CDR3 DNA reads as TGTGCCAGCAGCCGCACACCGGGACAGGGTTCGAACACTGAAGCTTTCTTT. Amino acid sequence: CASSRTPGQGSNTEAFF.

On this clone itself: Other DNA sequences from this sample encode an identical CDR3 as well. CDR3 sequence (DNA): TGCGCCAGCAGCCAAGTTAGGGGCTCTGGAAACACCATATATTTT. It yields the protein CASSQVRGSGNTIYF. V usage is TRBV4-3 and J usage is TRBJ1-3; weak D call: TRBD1 (5 bases). The V end lost 1 base, the J end lost 0 bases, and 7 bases lay between the germline ends. Per the germline V gene, CDR1 is LGHNA and CDR2 is YSLEER. The CDR3 is 15 residues long.

The J gene is TRBJ2-6, the V gene TRBV5-1; no definite D call. V lost 0 bases and J lost 4, with 20 bases in between. Germline V gene lookup returns CDR1 SGHRS and CDR2 YFSETQ. The CDR3 extends over 19 amino acids. CDR3 loop: CASSLDGYRLGSGANVLTF. The CDR3 DNA sequence: TGCGCCAGCAGCTTGGACGGGTACCGCCTGGGGTCCGGGGCCAACGTCCTGACTTTC.

This clone was counted only a few times. The V call is TRBV28, the J call TRBJ2-7; D remains ambiguous. Trimming cost V 4 bases and J 2 bases, with 12 bases left between them. CDR1 and CDR2 from the germline V gene are MDHEN and SYDVKM. The CDR3 totals 14 residues. This chain's CDR3 is CASSSRTEPYEQYF. The CDR3 DNA sequence: TGTGCCAGCAGTTCCCGGACGGAGCCCTACGAGCAGTACTTC.

The chain joins TRBV6-6 to TRBJ2-7; 11 bases align to TRBD2. CDR1 is MNHNY and CDR2 is SVGAGI in the germline V gene (reference sequence). The CDR3 runs 15 residues. V dropped 6 bases and J dropped 3; count of bases not matched to a gene: 7. The CDR3 reads CASSGTSGSLYEQYF. The CDR3 bases are TGTGCCAGCAGCGGGACTAGCGGTAGTCTCTACGAGCAGTACTTC.

The V and J genes are TRBV19 and TRBJ2-7; D possibly corresponds to TRBD2 (6 bases). The V end lost 4 bases, the J end lost 2 bases, and 24 bases lay between the germline ends. Germline assignment: CDR1 LNHDA and CDR2 SQIVND (reference sequence). The CDR3 contains 18 residues. The CDR3: CASSTILQRGARTYEQYF. The DNA for the CDR3 is TGTGCCAGTAGTACAATACTACAACGCGGGGCAAGAACCTACGAGCAGTACTTC.

The rearrangement uses TRBV6-6 and TRBJ1-5, with no clear D. The V gene lost 6 bases and the J gene lost 7 bases, with 10 bases spanning the gap. Germline CDR1 and CDR2: MNHNY and SVGAGI (reference sequence). The CDR3 loop spans 12 amino acids. CDR3 residues: CASSGVWQPQHF. CDR3 DNA sequence: TGTGCCAGCAGCGGGGTATGGCAGCCCCAGCATTTT.

This chain links TRBV2 with TRBJ1-2, with unresolved D. The V and J ends lost 10 bases and 8 bases respectively, with 17 bases between them. The germline CDR1 and CDR2 sequences are SNHLY and FYNNEI. This CDR3 region has 12 residues. Here the CDR3 DNA reads TGTGCCACCCGGCCCCCAGGTGGCGGCTACACCTTC. It codes for CATRPPGGGYTF.

On this clone: Other DNA sequences in this sample translate to the same CDR3. The CDR3 coding sequence is TGTGCCAGCAGCTTGGGAGCCGAGGGACCTAATGAAAAACTGTTTTTT. This sequence encodes CASSLGAEGPNEKLFF. This chain joins TRBV5-4 and TRBJ1-4; D perhaps matches TRBD1 (5 bases). The CDR3 is made up of 16 amino acids. V was clipped by 0 bases and J by 3 bases, with 12 bases between them. Germline V CDR1 and CDR2: SGHNT, YYREEE (reference sequence).

The rearrangement joins TRBV7-8 to TRBJ2-5, with 8 nucleotides matching TRBD2. The trim removed 2 bases at V and 5 bases at J, leaving 4 bases unmatched. The CDR3 extends over 14 amino acids. CDR1 and CDR2 (germline): SGHVS, FQNEAQ. The CDR3 spells CASSLPTSEETQYF. CDR3 coding DNA: TGTGCCAGCAGCTTACCGACTAGCGAGGAGACCCAGTACTTC.

The V gene is TRBV19, the J gene TRBJ1-1; D ambiguous. The CDR3 sequence is 13 residues long. Trimming took off 7 bases at V and 0 bases at J, with 9 bases between the two ends. Germline V gene lookup returns CDR1 LNHDA and CDR2 SQIVND (reference sequence). CDR3 sequence: CASTKNLNTEAFF. The CDR3 DNA follows: TGTGCCAGTACCAAAAACTTGAACACTGAAGCTTTCTTT. Using reference TRBV19 and TRBJ1-1 for the parts outside the CDR3, the full variable domain is DGGITQSPKYLFRKEGQNVTLSCEQNLNHDAMYWYRQDPGQGLRLIYYSQIVNDFQKGDIAEGYSVSREKKESFPLTVTSAQKNPTAFYLCASTKNLNTEAFFGQGTRLTVV.

The chain couples TRBV27 to TRBJ1-5, with TRBD1 matching over 11 bases. This CDR3 comprises 14 residues. Losses at the gene ends were 5 bases for V and 4 bases for J; bases not matched to a gene: 1. CDR1 and CDR2 (germline): MNHEY, SMNVEV (reference sequence). The CDR3 reads CASSGTGGNQPQHF. CDR3 nucleotides: TGTGCCAGCAGTGGGACAGGGGGGAATCAGCCCCAGCATTTT.

The rearrangement uses TRBV5-4 and TRBJ2-1; TRBD1 matches 10 bases. The CDR3 runs 15 residues. Germline V gene sequence: CDR1 SGHNT, CDR2 YYREEE (reference sequence). J lost 9 bases, V lost 2 bases, and 8 bases had no gene match. The CDR3 DNA sequence: TGTGCCAGCAGCTTCCGGGACAGGGGTACCGGTGAGCAGTTCTTC. It codes for CASSFRDRGTGEQFF.

V is TRBV7-8 and J is TRBJ1-5, with TRBD1 as a possible D gene (6 bases). With 4 bases removed from V and 6 bases from J, the gap between germline ends came to 19 bases. The length of the CDR3 is 16 residues. Germline V CDR1 and CDR2: SGHVS, FQNEAQ. DNA of the CDR3: TGTGCCAGCAGCTCCCAACCCCAGGGGAGTAGTCAGCCCCAGCATTTT. The encoded protein is CASSSQPQGSSQPQHF.

This clone is a singleton in its sample. This rearrangement joins TRBV15 to TRBJ2-1, with a possible D match to TRBD2 (5 bases). This CDR3 contains 12 residues. Trimming pared 9 bases from V and 8 bases from J, leaving 14 bases between. Germline V gene lookup returns CDR1 LNHNV and CDR2 YYDKDF (reference sequence). This CDR3 reads CATGASWDEQFF. In DNA, the CDR3 is TGTGCCACGGGAGCCTCATGGGATGAGCAGTTCTTC.

The chain's CDR3 is CASRAMTGTGGEQYF. DNA for the CDR3: TGTGCCAGCCGGGCCATGACCGGGACAGGGGGAGAGCAGTACTTC. The chain couples TRBV14 to TRBJ2-7; TRBD1 aligns across 11 bases. Germline CDR1 is SGHDN and CDR2 is FVKESK. Trimming removed 8 bases from V and 7 bases from J; junction bases left unmatched: 13. The CDR3 sequence is 15 residues long.

This clone was counted only a few times. The chain employs TRBV30 and TRBJ1-5; D gene unclear. The CDR3 sequence is 12 residues long. Germline assignment: CDR1 GTSNPN and CDR2 SVGIG (reference sequence). Trimming removed 3 bases at V and 9 bases at J, with 12 bases between. The CDR3 region has the DNA TGTGCCTGGAGCCAACAAACGGGGCCCCAGCATTTT. It specifies CAWSQQTGPQHF.

The chain carries TRBV5-5 and TRBJ2-4; the D gene is possibly TRBD2 (7 bases). The CDR3 spans 15 residues. Trimming left V 0 bases short and J 9 bases short, with 16 bases between. The germline V gene encodes CDR1 SGHKS and CDR2 YYEKEE (reference sequence). The CDR3 loop reads CASSLGGGGLGIQYF. The CDR3 coding sequence is TGTGCCAGCAGCTTGGGGGGCGGGGGCTTGGGCATTCAGTACTTC.

V gene TRBV5-5 combines with J gene TRBJ2-2; either TRBD1 or TRBD2 may supply D (5 bases each). This CDR3 region has 13 residues. Germline-derived CDR1 and CDR2 are SGHKS and YYEKEE (reference sequence). Trimming removed 4 bases from V and 5 bases from J, with 9 bases in between. In DNA form, the CDR3 reads TGTGCCAGCAGCCGAGGGGATACCGGGGAGCTGTTTTTT. Its translation: CASSRGDTGELFF.

The chain has TRBV18 and TRBJ2-1; D may be TRBD1 (6 bases). The CDR3 is made up of 14 amino acids. CDR1 KGHSH and CDR2 LQKENI come from the germline V gene. V lost 3 bases and J lost 5, with 11 bases in between. The CDR3 loop is CASSPPGQHNEQFF. The CDR3 nucleotides are TGTGCCAGCTCACCTCCGGGACAACACAATGAGCAGTTCTTC. Full variable domain (remainder filled in from reference TRBV18 and TRBJ2-1): NAGVMQNPRHLVRRRGQEARLRCSPMKGHSHVYWYRQLPEEGLKFMVYLQKENIIDESGMPKERFSAEFPKEGPSILRIQQVVRGDSAAYFCASSPPGQHNEQFFGPGTRLTVL.

This clone appeared a few times. CDR3 region: CASSAPKVGTDTQYF. CDR3 DNA: TGTGCCAGCAGCGCCCCGAAGGTCGGCACAGATACGCAGTATTTT. The rearrangement joins TRBV5-6 to TRBJ2-3; D not resolved. This CDR3 is 15 amino acids long. The germline gives CDR1 SGHDT, CDR2 YYEEEE. Trimming left V 4 bases short and J 1 base short, with 13 bases between.

V is TRBV2 and J is TRBJ1-1, with 7 positions matching TRBD1. The CDR3 is 14 amino acids. V dropped 6 bases and J dropped 0; count of bases not matched to a gene: 4. Germline lookup yields CDR1 SNHLY and CDR2 FYNNEI. CDR3 loop: CASRPGTVNTEAFF. The CDR3 bases are TGTGCCAGCAGGCCAGGGACAGTGAACACTGAAGCTTTCTTT.

This chain links TRBV27 with TRBJ1-4; D is undetermined. Trimming took off 4 bases at V and 6 bases at J, with 12 bases between the two ends. The CDR3 consists of 14 residues. CDR1 and CDR2 (germline): MNHEY, SMNVEV (reference sequence). The CDR3 spells CASSSAGYDEKLFF. The CDR3 DNA reads as TGTGCCAGCAGTTCAGCGGGGTACGATGAAAAACTGTTTTTT.

The rearrangement joins TRBV29-1 to TRBJ2-5, with D unclear. Germline loops: CDR1 SQVTM, CDR2 ANQGSEA. The CDR3 runs 13 residues. The V end lost 3 bases, the J end lost 2 bases, and 10 bases lay between the germline ends. The CDR3 DNA follows: TGCAGCGTTGAGGGAACGGATCAAGAGACCCAGTACTTC. It yields the protein CSVEGTDQETQYF.